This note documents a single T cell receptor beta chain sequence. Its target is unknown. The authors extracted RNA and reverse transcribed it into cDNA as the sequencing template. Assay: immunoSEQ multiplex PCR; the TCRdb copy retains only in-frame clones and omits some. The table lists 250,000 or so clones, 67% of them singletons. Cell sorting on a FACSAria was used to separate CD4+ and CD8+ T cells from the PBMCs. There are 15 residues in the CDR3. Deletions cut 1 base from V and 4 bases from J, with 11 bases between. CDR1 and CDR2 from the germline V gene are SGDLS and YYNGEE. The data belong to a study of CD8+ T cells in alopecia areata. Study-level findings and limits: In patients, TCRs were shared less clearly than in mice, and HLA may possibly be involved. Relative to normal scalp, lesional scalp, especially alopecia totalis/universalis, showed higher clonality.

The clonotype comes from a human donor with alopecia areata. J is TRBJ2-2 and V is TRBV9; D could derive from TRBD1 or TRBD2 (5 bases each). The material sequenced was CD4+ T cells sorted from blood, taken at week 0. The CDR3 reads CASSVFKGSTGELFF. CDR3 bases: TGTGCCAGCAGCGTATTCAAGGGGAGCACCGGGGAGCTGTTTTTT.